This T cell receptor (beta chain) is drawn from a study of response to subunit inactivated influenza vaccine. Study observations and caveats: Authors suggested each seasonal influenza vaccination recruits few new T cells.

TCRdb reanalysed the RT-PCR reads using MiXCR and keeps one entry per CDR3 protein. Of 500,000 or so distinct CDR3 sequences in the sample, approximately 16% were seen once. A word on this clonotype: Its antigen is undetermined.

V shed 4 bases and J shed 4 bases, with 13 bases lying between them. Germline V lookup: CDR1 SQVTM, CDR2 ANQGSEA. This CDR3 comprises 14 residues. Sequencing was performed on CD4+ T cells sorted from PBMCs, taken around 25 months after vaccination. V is TRBV29-1 and J is TRBJ2-2; no reliable D call. The TCR was taken from a man aged 45 to 75 who received an inactivated influenza vaccine. The CDR3 sequence is CSVGLSVATGELFF. The DNA for the CDR3 is TGCAGCGTTGGGTTGAGCGTGGCCACCGGGGAGCTGTTTTTT.